The 28 T cell receptor beta chains below all came from one sample that was sequenced in a study of response to subunit inactivated influenza vaccine. TCRdb called the RT-PCR reads again in MiXCR, with one record for every CDR3 protein. This table has roughly 780,000 distinct CDR3 sequences, around a sixth appearing once. Sequenced material: PBMCs from blood, taken around 5 days after vaccination. The source is a man in his fifties or sixties who received an inactivated influenza vaccine.

This clonotype occurred a few times. This chain joins TRBV6-5 and TRBJ1-5, with unresolved D. The CDR3 is made up of 13 amino acids. The V and J ends lost 0 bases and 6 bases respectively, with 6 bases between them. Germline V gene lookup returns CDR1 MNHEY and CDR2 SVGAGI. The DNA of the CDR3 is TGTGCCAGCAGTTACTCGATCCGTCAGCCCCAGCATTTT. Translated: CASSYSIRQPQHF.

The chain links TRBV29-1 to TRBJ2-7; 7 bases map to TRBD1. The CDR3 runs to 13 residues. The germline gives CDR1 SQVTM, CDR2 ANQGSEA. Trimming cost V 3 bases and J 2 bases; bases outside gene matches: 4. The CDR3 DNA reads TGCAGCGTTGAGATAGGGGGCCCCTACGAGCAGTACTTC. Translating it yields CSVEIGGPYEQYF.

This clonotype has more than one count but fewer than ten. The chain couples TRBV6-1 to TRBJ1-6, with D possibly TRBD1 on 5 matching bases. V shed 6 bases and J shed 10 bases, with 16 bases lying between them. This CDR3 spans 14 amino acids. Germline V gene sequence: CDR1 MNHNS, CDR2 SASEGT. The CDR3 is CASRGGQWLSPLHF. CDR3 DNA sequence: TGTGCCAGCAGGGGAGGACAATGGCTATCACCCCTCCACTTT.

The V and J genes are TRBV13 and TRBJ2-7, with unresolved D. The V end lost 0 bases, the J end lost 2 bases, and 8 bases lay between the germline ends. CDR1 is PRHDT and CDR2 is FYEKMQ in the germline V gene (reference sequence). CDR3 length: 14 residues. The CDR3 sequence: CASSLGPETYEQYF. For the CDR3, the DNA is TGTGCCAGCAGCTTAGGTCCGGAGACCTACGAGCAGTACTTC. Complete variable domain (other parts from reference TRBV13 and TRBJ2-7): AAGVIQSPRHLIKEKRETATLKCYPIPRHDTVYWYQQGPGQDPQFLISFYEKMQSDKGSIPDRFSAQQFSDYHSELNMSSLELGDSALYFCASSLGPETYEQYFGPGTRLTVT.

V gene TRBV5-1 combines with J gene TRBJ1-6; 11 nucleotides line up with TRBD1. V shed 4 bases and J 9 bases; nucleotides not matched to a gene: 6. CDR3 length: 15 amino acids. Germline V CDR1 and CDR2: SGHRS, YFSETQ. In DNA form, the CDR3 reads TGCGCCAGCAGCAAGGGGACAGGGGGAGGTTCACCCCTCCACTTT. This translates into CASSKGTGGGSPLHF.

The V call is TRBV9, the J call TRBJ2-3, with 8 bases fitting TRBD1. CDR1 is SGDLS, CDR2 YYNGEE, per germline. J gave up 4 bases and V 5 bases, and 12 bases lay outside the gene matches. The CDR3 runs 16 residues. DNA of the CDR3: TGTGCCAGCAGAAGGACAGGGCTTGGGGCCGCAGATACGCAGTATTTT. This gives the protein CASRRTGLGAADTQYF.

With regard to this clonotype: The germline gene is not matched at one end of the junction; a read error may be the cause. The CDR3, as DNA: TGCAGTGCTGGGGACAGGCCCTCCAACGAGCAGTACTTC. Its translation is CSAGDRPSNEQYF. This chain uses TRBV20-1 with TRBJ2-7; 8 bases line up with TRBD1. Germline-derived CDR1 and CDR2 are DFQATT and SNEGSKA (reference sequence). This CDR3 has 13 amino acids.

The sample holds many counts of this clonotype. This chain connects TRBV12-3 or TRBV12-4 to TRBJ2-7; 7 nucleotides line up with TRBD1. Trimming at V came to 2 bases and at J to 6 bases, leaving 1 base not matched to a gene. The CDR3 is 12 residues long. CDR3 sequence: CASSLRGPEQYF. In DNA, the CDR3 is TGTGCCAGCAGTTTAAGGGGGCCCGAGCAGTACTTC.

The chain combines TRBV28 with TRBJ1-1; D may be TRBD1 (6 bases). V lost 7 bases and J 5 bases, leaving 17 bases between the germline ends. Germline CDR1 and CDR2: MDHEN and SYDVKM. CDR3 length: 14 residues. CDR3 sequence (DNA): TGTGCCAGCACCTCGCGGGGGGCAAGGACTGAAGCTTTCTTT. Its protein is CASTSRGARTEAFF.

The genes are TRBV20-1 and TRBJ1-2; 12 nucleotides match TRBD1. The CDR3 runs to 14 residues. The V gene's germline CDR1 is DFQATT and CDR2 SNEGSKA (reference sequence). V lost 6 bases, J lost 4 bases, and 6 bases stayed unmatched. The CDR3 sequence is CSAPGQGAFYGYTF. CDR3 nucleotide sequence: TGCAGTGCCCCGGGACAGGGGGCCTTCTATGGCTACACCTTC.

The V call is TRBV10-3, the J call TRBJ1-6; possibly TRBD1 for D (6 bases). CDR1 is ENHRY and CDR2 is SYGVKD in the germline V gene. There are 14 residues in the CDR3. Trimming cost V 6 bases and J 10 bases, with 16 bases left between them. This chain's CDR3 is CAIRRGGVGSPLHF. For the CDR3, the DNA is TGTGCCATCAGGAGGGGGGGGGTAGGCTCACCCCTCCACTTT.

The sample holds many counts of this clonotype. V is TRBV7-2 and J is TRBJ2-7; 8 bases line up with TRBD2. This CDR3 has 13 residues. With 4 bases clipped from V and 5 bases from J, the junction kept 4 bases outside the gene matches. The germline V gene has CDR1 SGHTA and CDR2 FQGNSA. The CDR3 coding sequence is TGTGCCAGCAGCTCCCGGGAGGGCGACGAGCAGTACTTC. It codes for CASSSREGDEQYF.

This clonotype appeared many times. The V call is TRBV20-1, the J call TRBJ2-7, with TRBD2 identical over 16 bases. Per the germline V gene, CDR1 is DFQATT and CDR2 is SNEGSKA (reference sequence). The CDR3 extends over 14 amino acids. V gave up 5 bases and J gave up 7 bases; unmatched junction bases: 5. The CDR3 is CSAGTSGRALEQYF. The CDR3 region has the DNA TGCAGTGCTGGGACTAGCGGGAGGGCGCTTGAGCAGTACTTC.

V is TRBV7-2 and J is TRBJ2-7; 7 positions match TRBD1. J lost 3 bases, V lost 4 bases, and 6 bases had no gene match. The CDR3 sequence is 14 residues long. From germline, CDR1 is SGHTA and CDR2 FQGNSA. CDR3 loop: CASSSRGTIYEQYF. The CDR3 bases are TGTGCCAGCAGCTCCAGGGGGACAATCTACGAGCAGTACTTC.

The rearrangement joins TRBV7-2 to TRBJ2-3; 11 bases are shared with TRBD2. Germline V gene data show CDR1 as SGHTA and CDR2 as FQGNSA. The CDR3 has 16 residues. The V gene end was trimmed by 3 bases and the J gene end by 5 bases; junction bases not matched to a gene: 7. This chain's CDR3 is CASSFSGRAMRDTQYF. The DNA of the CDR3 is TGTGCCAGCAGCTTTAGCGGGAGGGCGATGAGAGATACGCAGTATTTT.

This clonotype was counted many times. This chain connects TRBV29-1 to TRBJ2-2, with 10 bases lining up with TRBD2. J lost 4 bases, V lost 2 bases, and 4 bases had no gene match. The CDR3 spans 15 residues. In germline, CDR1 is SQVTM, CDR2 ANQGSEA. CDR3 nucleotides: TGCAGCGTTGAACGGACTAGCGGACGCACCGGGGAGCTGTTTTTT. It specifies CSVERTSGRTGELFF.

In this sample, this clonotype turned up many times. This sequence joins TRBV7-9 and TRBJ1-1; 10 bases agree with TRBD1. The CDR3 loop spans 20 amino acids. The germline CDR1 and CDR2 sequences are SEHNR and FQNEAQ (reference sequence). Unmatched junction bases numbered 13, after V lost 0 bases and J lost 0 bases. The CDR3 nucleotides are TGTGCCAGCAGCTTAGCGTATGGGACAGGGGACCAAGACATGAACACTGAAGCTTTCTTT. It encodes CASSLAYGTGDQDMNTEAFF.

This rearrangement joins TRBV5-1 to TRBJ2-5; 7 bases map to TRBD1. CDR1 is SGHRS, CDR2 YFSETQ, per germline. Trimming at V came to 4 bases and at J to 5 bases, leaving 11 bases not matched to a gene. This CDR3 has 15 amino acids. This CDR3 is CASSPAQQGKETQYF. The CDR3 DNA is TGCGCCAGCAGCCCGGCCCAACAGGGGAAGGAGACCCAGTACTTC.

The V call is TRBV3-1, the J call TRBJ1-6, with D perhaps matching TRBD1 (5 bases). The CDR3 loop spans 15 amino acids. Germline V gene sequence: CDR1 LGHDT, CDR2 YNNKEL (reference sequence). V was trimmed by 0 bases and J by 7 bases, leaving 10 bases between them. CDR3 sequence: CASSQERWGNSPLHF. In DNA form, the CDR3 reads TGTGCCAGCAGCCAAGAGCGGTGGGGCAATTCACCCCTCCACTTT.

The V call is TRBV6-1, the J call TRBJ2-3; D unresolved. The CDR3 covers 14 residues. V dropped 6 bases and J dropped 0 bases, with 10 bases sitting between them. The germline CDR1 and CDR2 sequences are MNHNS and SASEGT. The CDR3, as DNA: TGTGCCAGCAGATCACAATCTAGCACAGATACGCAGTATTTT. Its translation is CASRSQSSTDTQYF.

This clonotype was counted at least ten times. This chain joins TRBV5-1 and TRBJ1-1, with no clear D. V shed 0 bases and J shed 2 bases, with 5 bases lying between them. There are 13 residues in the CDR3. CDR1 and CDR2 from the germline V gene are SGHRS and YFSETQ. CDR3 DNA: TGCGCCAGCAGCTTGGGGGCAAACACTGAAGCTTTCTTT. Translating it yields CASSLGANTEAFF.

The chain uses TRBV7-2 and TRBJ2-1; 9 bases match TRBD1. The V gene end was trimmed by 5 bases and the J gene end by 7 bases; junction bases not matched to a gene: 12. Germline CDR1 SGHTA, CDR2 FQGNSA. This CDR3 region has 16 residues. This chain's CDR3 is CASSRTGGIFTNEQFF. The CDR3 region has the DNA TGTGCCAGCAGCCGAACAGGGGGCATATTTACAAATGAGCAGTTCTTC.

The chain recombines TRBV7-8 with TRBJ2-1, with D unclear. Germline V gene sequence: CDR1 SGHVS, CDR2 FQNEAQ. Trimming cost V 1 base and J 0 bases, with 7 bases left between them. This CDR3 is 15 amino acids long. The CDR3 DNA reads TGTGCCAGCAGCTTAGAGCCGAGCTCCTACAATGAGCAGTTCTTC. As protein: CASSLEPSSYNEQFF.

This clonotype was recorded at least ten times. V usage is TRBV7-8 and J usage is TRBJ2-2; D possibly corresponds to TRBD2 (6 bases). The germline V gene has CDR1 SGHVS and CDR2 FQNEAQ. Trimming cost V 6 bases and J 0 bases, with 8 bases left between them. The CDR3 has 14 amino acids. CDR3 loop: CASRRDTNTGELFF. CDR3 in DNA: TGTGCCAGCAGGCGGGATACGAACACCGGGGAGCTGTTTTTT.

In its sample, this clonotype was seen many times. V usage is TRBV6-1 and J usage is TRBJ2-2; 8 nucleotides line up with TRBD2. V trimming: 7 bases; J trimming: 4 bases; junction bases outside the gene matches: 8. This CDR3 contains 15 residues. Germline V gene sequence: CDR1 MNHNS, CDR2 SASEGT. The chain's CDR3 is CASTATSATTGELFF. DNA of the CDR3: TGTGCCAGCACTGCGACTAGCGCGACCACCGGGGAGCTGTTTTTT.

CDR3 in amino acids: CAIRGTAFGPEAFF. Here the CDR3 DNA reads TGTGCCATCAGGGGGACAGCTTTTGGCCCTGAAGCTTTCTTT. The chain joins TRBV10-3 to TRBJ1-1; TRBD1 matches at 7 bases. The CDR3 runs 14 residues. CDR1 and CDR2 (germline): ENHRY, SYGVKD. J was trimmed by 6 bases and V by 6 bases; bases with no gene match: 10.

This clonotype occurred a few times. The rearrangement uses TRBV6-2 or TRBV6-3 and TRBJ2-1; 10 nucleotides align to TRBD2. Per germline, CDR1 MNHEY and CDR2 SVGEGT. CDR3 length equals 18 residues. The V segment lost 7 bases and the J segment 9 bases; nucleotides outside the gene matches: 21. CDR3 loop: CASTGRLAGDYRVGEQFF. As DNA, the CDR3 is TGTGCCAGCACCGGCCGTCTAGCGGGAGATTATCGGGTTGGTGAGCAGTTCTTC.

V usage is TRBV20-1 and J usage is TRBJ2-2, with D perhaps matching TRBD1 (5 bases). The CDR3 extends over 14 amino acids. Germline loops: CDR1 DFQATT, CDR2 SNEGSKA (reference sequence). Trimming took 1 base from V and 0 from J, leaving 6 bases between them. The CDR3 region has the DNA TGCAGTGCTAGAGGGACACCGAACACCGGGGAGCTGTTTTTT. Its translation: CSARGTPNTGELFF.